This T cell receptor (beta chain) emerged from a study of cytomegalovirus exposure and HLA in healthy donors. Looking at the study overall: A later analysis reported the same platform for the roughly 110 validation repertoires and the roughly 700 first-cohort repertoires.

Study-level results: A later analysis found first-cohort TCR clusters tended to co-occur in the roughly 120 validation repertoires.

Worth noting for this clone: Its antigen is as yet unknown.

TCRdb keeps only in-frame clones here, not all; method: immunoSEQ multiplex PCR. There are tens of thousands of clones in the sample; roughly 90% occur only once, and 0.95% to 1.5% lies in the top ten. The clonotype comes from a woman in her late teens or twenties in good health and CMV-seronegative. Sequencing was done on a sample of PBMCs.

CDR3 in amino acids: CSVETSGSADTQYF. The CDR3 DNA reads as TGCAGCGTTGAAACTAGCGGGAGTGCAGATACGCAGTATTTT. The rearrangement joins TRBV29-1 to TRBJ2-3; 11 nucleotides match TRBD2. V was clipped by 2 bases and J by 4 bases; unmatched bases: 2. This CDR3 comprises 14 residues. Germline V gene sequence: CDR1 SQVTM, CDR2 ANQGSEA.